The 2 T cell receptor beta chains reported below all come from one sample, sequenced in a study of molecular identifiers for immune sequencing clone quantification. TCRdb re-analysed the PCR reads in MiXCR, keeping a single row per CDR3 protein. The sample yields about 86,000 distinct CDR3 sequences, 20% to 30% seen once. Sequencing was carried out using naive CD8+ T cells from blood, with Jurkat cell RNA spiked in. The sample's subset: FACS-sorted CD8+CD4-CCR7+CD45RA+ naive T cells. These receptor sequences come from a human donor in good health. Some libraries in this study had Jurkat cell RNA spiked in.

For this clonotype: A read error is possible here, since a much larger clone lies one base away. Here the CDR3 omits its conserved ending phenylalanine or tryptophan, so a read error is the likely source. V gene TRBV20-1 combines with J gene TRBJ2-7, with TRBD1 identical over 7 bases. V trimming: 3 bases; J trimming: 5 bases; junction bases outside the gene matches: 4. From germline, CDR1 is DFQATT and CDR2 SNEGSKA (reference sequence). The CDR3 is 12 residues long. CDR3 residues: CSASDRAHEQYS. The CDR3 bases are TGCAGTGCTAGCGACAGGGCCCACGAGCAGTACTCC.

This clonotype showed up just a few times. The chain joins TRBV19 to TRBJ1-2, with 7 bases matching TRBD1. The CDR3 covers 13 residues. V trimming: 11 bases; J trimming: 3 bases; junction bases outside the gene matches: 9. CDR1 and CDR2 (germline): LNHDA, SQIVND (reference sequence). The CDR3 region has the DNA TGTGCCGTGTTTGGAGGGGGCGACTATGGCTACACCTTC. It translates to CAVFGGGDYGYTF.